This T cell receptor (beta chain) was sequenced in a study of PD-1 blockade in classical Hodgkin lymphoma. Here immunoSEQ multiplex PCR was the method, and the copy in TCRdb shows in-frame clones only, minus some. The data hold about 44,000 clones, with 60% to 70% observed a single time. The sample's time point: cycle 4 day 1 (C4D1), after less than 7 weeks of nivolumab. Every patient relapsed after autologous stem cell transplantation, and brentuximab vedotin exposure varied. V was shortened by 1 base and J by 9 bases, with 7 bases between the two germline ends. The CDR3 runs to 12 residues. Germline CDR1 SGHTA, CDR2 FQGTGA.

The chain recombines TRBV7-3 with TRBJ2-1, with D hard to call. The input for sequencing was peripheral blood mononuclear cells (PBMCs), taken before the fourth cycle of nivolumab. This sequence originates from a human donor with classical Hodgkin lymphoma. The CDR3 DNA follows: TGTGCCAGCAGCTTAAACGAGGCTGAGCAGTTCTTC. The encoded protein is CASSLNEAEQFF.